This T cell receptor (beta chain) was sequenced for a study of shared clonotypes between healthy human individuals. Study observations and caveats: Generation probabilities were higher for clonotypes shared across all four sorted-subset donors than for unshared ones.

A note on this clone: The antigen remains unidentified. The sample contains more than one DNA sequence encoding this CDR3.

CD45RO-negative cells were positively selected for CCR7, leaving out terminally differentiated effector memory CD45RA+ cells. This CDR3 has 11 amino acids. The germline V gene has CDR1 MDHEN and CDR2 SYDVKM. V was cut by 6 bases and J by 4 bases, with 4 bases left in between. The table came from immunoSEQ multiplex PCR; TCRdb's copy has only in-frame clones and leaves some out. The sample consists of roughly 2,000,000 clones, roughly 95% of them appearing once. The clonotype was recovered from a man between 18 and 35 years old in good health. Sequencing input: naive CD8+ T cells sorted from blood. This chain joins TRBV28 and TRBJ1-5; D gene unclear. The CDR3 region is CASSLNQPQHF. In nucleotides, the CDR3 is TGTGCCAGCAGCCTTAATCAGCCCCAGCATTTT.